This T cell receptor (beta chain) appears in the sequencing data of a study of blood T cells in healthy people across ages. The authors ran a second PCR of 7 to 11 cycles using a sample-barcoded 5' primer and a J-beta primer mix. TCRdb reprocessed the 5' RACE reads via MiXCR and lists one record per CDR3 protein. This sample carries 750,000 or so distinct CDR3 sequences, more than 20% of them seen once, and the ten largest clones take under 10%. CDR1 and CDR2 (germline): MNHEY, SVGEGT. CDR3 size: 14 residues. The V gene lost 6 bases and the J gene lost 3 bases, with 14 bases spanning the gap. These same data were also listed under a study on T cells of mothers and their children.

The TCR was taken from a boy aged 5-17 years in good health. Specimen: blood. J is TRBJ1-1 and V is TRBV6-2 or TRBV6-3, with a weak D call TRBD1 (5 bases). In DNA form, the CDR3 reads TGTGCCAGCAGAGCCATTTCAGGGTACACTGAAGCTTTCTTT. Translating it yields CASRAISGYTEAFF.